This T cell receptor beta chain was identified in a study of blood T cell repertoires in COVID-19. Study in general: COVID-19 samples collected from the United States, Italy and Spain covered acute and convalescent phases. Sources were T cells, B-cell-depleted T cells, or PBMCs; the material itself was cDNA or gDNA.

The data were produced by immunoSEQ multiplex PCR, yet TCRdb's version contains in-frame clones alone and is incomplete. The sample yields 150,000 to 200,000 clones, approximately 85% seen once. Recovery meant two consecutive negative NP/OP PCR tests, professional clearance, or resolved symptoms. The receptor's source is a middle-aged man who had recovered from COVID-19. The sample comprised PBMCs or T cells enriched from blood (not recorded which).

In DNA form, the CDR3 reads TGTGCCAGCAGTGGGCCCGGAGCGGGAGTCTCCTACAATGAGCAGTTCTTC. Translated, it gives CASSGPGAGVSYNEQFF. This chain connects TRBV25-1 to TRBJ2-1, with TRBD2 matching over 8 bases. With 4 bases clipped from V and 0 bases from J, the junction kept 8 bases outside the gene matches. This CDR3 has 17 amino acids. The V gene's germline CDR1 is MGHDK and CDR2 SYGVNS.